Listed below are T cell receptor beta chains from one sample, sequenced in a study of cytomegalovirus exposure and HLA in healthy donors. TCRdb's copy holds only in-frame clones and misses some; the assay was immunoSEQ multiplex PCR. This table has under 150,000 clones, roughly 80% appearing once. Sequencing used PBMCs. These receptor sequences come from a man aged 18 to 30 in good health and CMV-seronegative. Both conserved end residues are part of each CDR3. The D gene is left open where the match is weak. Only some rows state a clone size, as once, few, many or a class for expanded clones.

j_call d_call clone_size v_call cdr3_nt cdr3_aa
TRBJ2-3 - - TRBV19 TGTGCCAGTAGTCTTTATAGCACAGATACGCAGTATTTT CASSLYSTDTQYF
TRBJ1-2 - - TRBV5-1 TGCGCCAGCAGAAAGGGGGACGACTATGGCTACACCTTC CASRKGDDYGYTF
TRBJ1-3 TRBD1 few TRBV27 TGTGCCAGCACCTCGGGACAGCCTGGAAACACCATATATTTT CASTSGQPGNTIYF
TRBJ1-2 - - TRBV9 TGTGCCAGCAGCGGGATCCAGGATGGCGGGGCCTATGGCTACACCTTC CASSGIQDGGAYGYTF
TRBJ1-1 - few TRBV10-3 TGTGCCATCAGTGCAGGGGCGCAAACTGAAGCTTTCTTT CAISAGAQTEAFF
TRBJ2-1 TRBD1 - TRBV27 TGTGCCAGCAGTTTATTCAACCCGAGGACAGGGCCATACAATGAGCAGTTCTTC CASSLFNPRTGPYNEQFF
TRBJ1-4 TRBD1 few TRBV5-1 TGCGCCAGCAGCCCACAGGGGAAGGCTAATGAAAAACTGTTTTTT CASSPQGKANEKLFF
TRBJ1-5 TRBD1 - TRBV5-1 TGCGCCAGCAGCTCCGGACAGGGGGCGACCCAGCCCCAGCATTTT CASSSGQGATQPQHF
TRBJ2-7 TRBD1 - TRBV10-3 TGTGCCATCAGTGAGACAGGGGTCGGCGAGCAGTACTTC CAISETGVGEQYF
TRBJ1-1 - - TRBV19 TGTGCCAGTAGTGCTCGGCAGGGTCTTTTTCCTGAAGCTTTCTTT CASSARQGLFPEAFF
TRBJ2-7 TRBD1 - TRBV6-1 TGTGCCAGCGGGACCGGGACAGGGCCCTACGAGCAGTACTTC CASGTGTGPYEQYF
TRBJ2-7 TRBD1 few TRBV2 TGTGCCAGCAGTGAGACAGGGGGAAACGAGCAGTACTTC CASSETGGNEQYF
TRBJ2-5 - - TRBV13 TGTGCCAGCAGCTTAGACGCGGGACAAGAGACCCAGTACTTC CASSLDAGQETQYF
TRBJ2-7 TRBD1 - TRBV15 TGTGCCACCAGCCCCCCGACAGGGGGCGGCGACGAGCAGTACTTC CATSPPTGGGDEQYF
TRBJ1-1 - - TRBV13 TGTGCCAGCAGCCAAACGGGGTTGAACACTGAAGCTTTCTTT CASSQTGLNTEAFF
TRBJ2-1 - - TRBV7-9 TGTTCCAGCAGCTTTATTAACAATGAGCAGTTCTTC CSSSFINNEQFF
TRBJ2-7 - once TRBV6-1 TGTGCCAGCAACAACTACGAGCAGTACTTC CASNNYEQYF
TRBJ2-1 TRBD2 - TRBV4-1 TGCGCCAGCAGCCATGCCCCCCGGCGGGGGGGCGTCCCCAATGAGCAGTTCTTC CASSHAPRRGGVPNEQFF
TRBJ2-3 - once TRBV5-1 TGCGCCAGCAGCTTTGGCGGGGTTGGCACAGATACGCAGTATTTT CASSFGGVGTDTQYF
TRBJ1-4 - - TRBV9 TGTGCCAGCAGCACACAGGGCCCTAATGAAAAACTGTTTTTT CASSTQGPNEKLFF
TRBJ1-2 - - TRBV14 TGTGCCAGCAGCCACCGGGGCCTCTTCCAGGGGCACTATGGCTACACCTTC CASSHRGLFQGHYGYTF
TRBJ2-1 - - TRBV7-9 TGTGCCAGCAGCCAAGGGGGAGAGCAGTTCTTC CASSQGGEQFF
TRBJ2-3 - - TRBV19 TGTGCCAGTAGTTCACCGGGTCGCCTTCTGGCGGATACGCAGTATTTT CASSSPGRLLADTQYF
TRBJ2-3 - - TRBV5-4 TGTGCCAGCAGCTTGACCGGACGGGGACTCACAGATACGCAGTATTTT CASSLTGRGLTDTQYF
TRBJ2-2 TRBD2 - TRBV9 TGTGCCAGCAGCGCCGGGACTAGCGGAGCGAACACCGGGGAGCTGTTTTTT CASSAGTSGANTGELFF
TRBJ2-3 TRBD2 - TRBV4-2 TGTGCCAGCAGCCACGGGACTAGCGGGGGGGTCCAGGTAAATGATACGCAGTATTTT CASSHGTSGGVQVNDTQYF
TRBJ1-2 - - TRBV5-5 TGTGCCAGCAGCTCGTCTCTATCTAACCCAGGCTACACCTTC CASSSSLSNPGYTF
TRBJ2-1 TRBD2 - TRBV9 TGTGCCAGCAGCGTAGGGAGGCGGGGGGGCATCTACAATGAGCAGTTCTTC CASSVGRRGGIYNEQFF
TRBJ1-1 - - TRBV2 TGTGCCAGCAGAAAAATCGGGACACCTTTGAACACTGAAGCTTTCTTT CASRKIGTPLNTEAFF
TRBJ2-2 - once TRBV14 TGTGCCAGCAGCCAAGGACAGGCCCGGGCCGGGGAGCTGTTTTTT CASSQGQARAGELFF
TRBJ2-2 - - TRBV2 TGTGCCAGCAGTGAGTACGCTAGCACCGGGGAGCTGTTTTTT CASSEYASTGELFF
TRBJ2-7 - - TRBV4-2 TGTGCCAGCAGCCAAAGAAGGAGAGGCGTGAACTTAACCTACGAGCAGTACTTC CASSQRRRGVNLTYEQYF
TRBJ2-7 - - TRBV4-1 TGCGCCAGCAGCCAAGAACCAGGGGCGTACGAGCAGTACTTC CASSQEPGAYEQYF
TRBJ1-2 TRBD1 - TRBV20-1 TGCAGTGCACCGGGACAGTATGGCTACACCTTC CSAPGQYGYTF
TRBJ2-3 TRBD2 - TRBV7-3 TGTGCCAGCAGCCCGCCTGGCGGGGGGGCCGCAGATACGCAGTATTTT CASSPPGGGAADTQYF